The 8 T cell receptor beta chains below were found in one sample sequenced in a study of breast tumors, draining lymph nodes, adjacent tissues. The lymph nodes were axillary draining lymph nodes from breast cancer patients. TCRdb reprocessed the multiplex PCR reads via MiXCR and lists one record per CDR3 protein. The sample includes 200,000 to 300,000 distinct CDR3 sequences, about 30% of them seen just once. Sequenced: axillary lymph node tissue. These TCRs come from a female donor with breast cancer. Some clones in this sample may be carry-over from other donors' samples.

This clonotype was seen repeatedly, ten times or more. V gene TRBV15 combines with J gene TRBJ2-3; no clear D. CDR3 size: 12 residues. The V gene's germline CDR1 is LNHNV and CDR2 YYDKDF (reference sequence). Trimming shortened V by 4 bases and J by 8 bases, and 10 bases separated the two germline ends. In nucleotides, the CDR3 is TGTGCCACCAGCACCCCCTCAGGTACGCAGTATTTT. Translated: CATSTPSGTQYF.

There are many counts of this clonotype. A junction end diverges from the germline sequence, so it may reflect a read error. This chain connects TRBV5-1 to TRBJ2-2; maybe TRBD2 (5 bases). Germline V gene lookup returns CDR1 SGHRS and CDR2 YFSETQ. This CDR3 contains 14 residues. CDR3 sequence: CASSLKGGTGELFF. DNA of the CDR3: TGTGCTAGCAGCTTAAAAGGCGGGACCGGGGAGCTGTTTTTT.

This clonotype showed up just a few times. This could be a read error, since a much larger clone is one nucleotide away. This chain joins TRBV20-1 and TRBJ2-1, with 10 bases lining up with TRBD2. The CDR3 spans 14 residues. Germline V gives CDR1 DFQATT, CDR2 SNEGSKA (reference sequence). After removal of 1 base from V and 9 bases from J, the junction contained 6 bases not matched to a gene. CDR3 loop: CSARGAGGPTEQFF. CDR3 nucleotides: TGCAGTGCTAGAGGAGCGGGAGGGCCGACTGAGCAGTTCTTC.

This clonotype has at least ten counts. In DNA form, the CDR3 reads TGCAGTGCTCCAGGGGGACTAGCGGGAGCTGAGGTAGAGACCCAGTACTTC. It codes for CSAPGGLAGAEVETQYF. The chain links TRBV20-1 to TRBJ2-5, with 14 bases identical to TRBD2. The germline V gene has CDR1 DFQATT and CDR2 SNEGSKA (reference sequence). J lost 4 bases, V lost 5 bases, and 12 bases had no gene match. The CDR3 has 17 residues.

Turning to this clonotype: The junction departs from the called germline gene at one end, perhaps through a read error. The chain links TRBV9 to TRBJ2-1; TRBD1 aligns across 9 bases. CDR3 length equals 15 residues. The germline V gene has CDR1 SGDLS and CDR2 YYNGEE. The CDR3 bases are TGTGCCAGCAGCGTACTGGGACAGGGTGTCAATGAGCCGTTCTTC. Protein sequence: CASSVLGQGVNEPFF.

This clonotype was detected ten times or more. This chain uses TRBV2 with TRBJ1-5; no definite D call. The CDR3 is 13 amino acids. Per germline, CDR1 SNHLY and CDR2 FYNNEI. V lost 2 bases, J lost 3 bases, and 5 bases lay in between. CDR3: CASSEQVNQPQHF. In nucleotides, the CDR3 is TGTGCCAGCAGTGAACAGGTCAATCAGCCCCAGCATTTT.

On this clonotype: A read error may explain this, as a much larger clone is one base away. J is TRBJ2-1 and V is TRBV20-1; 12 bases agree with TRBD2. Germline CDR1 is DFQATT and CDR2 is SNEGSKA (reference sequence). V was clipped by 0 bases and J by 3 bases; unmatched bases: 9. This CDR3 is 18 amino acids long. The CDR3 sequence is CSARDLGLAGLSYNEQFF. CDR3 DNA: TGCAGTGCTAGAGATCTGGGACTAGCGGGCCTCAGCTACAATGAGCAGTTCTTC.

In this sample, this clonotype turned up many times. The rearrangement links TRBV9 to TRBJ2-1; D ambiguous. This CDR3 spans 12 amino acids. Trimming cost V 2 bases and J 5 bases, with 5 bases left between them. The germline V gene encodes CDR1 SGDLS and CDR2 YYNGEE. CDR3 nucleotides: TGTGCCAGCAGCGTCTATCACAATGAGCAGTTCTTC. Translating it yields CASSVYHNEQFF.